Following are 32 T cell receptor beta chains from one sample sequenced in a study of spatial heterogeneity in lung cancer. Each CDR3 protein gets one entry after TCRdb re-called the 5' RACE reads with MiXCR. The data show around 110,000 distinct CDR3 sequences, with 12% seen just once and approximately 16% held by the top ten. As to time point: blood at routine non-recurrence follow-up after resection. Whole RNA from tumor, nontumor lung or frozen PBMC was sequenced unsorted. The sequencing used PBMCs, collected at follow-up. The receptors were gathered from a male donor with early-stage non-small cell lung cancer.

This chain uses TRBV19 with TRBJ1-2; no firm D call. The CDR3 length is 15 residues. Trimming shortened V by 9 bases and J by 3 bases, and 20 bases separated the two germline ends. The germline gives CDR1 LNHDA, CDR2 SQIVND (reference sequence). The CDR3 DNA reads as TGTGCCAGCAGTCCAAAACCCCGGGCTCACTATGGCTACACCTTC. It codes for CASSPKPRAHYGYTF.

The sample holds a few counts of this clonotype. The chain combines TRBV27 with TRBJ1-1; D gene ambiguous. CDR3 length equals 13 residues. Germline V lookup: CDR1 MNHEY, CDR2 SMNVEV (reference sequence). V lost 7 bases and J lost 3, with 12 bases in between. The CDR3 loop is CASKRVMDTEAFF. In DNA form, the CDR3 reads TGTGCCAGCAAGCGGGTAATGGACACTGAAGCTTTCTTT.

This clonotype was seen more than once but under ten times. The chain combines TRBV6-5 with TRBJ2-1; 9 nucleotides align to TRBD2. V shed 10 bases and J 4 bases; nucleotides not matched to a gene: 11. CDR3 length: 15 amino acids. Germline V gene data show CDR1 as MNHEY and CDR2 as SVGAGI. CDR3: CATNPGGGEYNEQFF. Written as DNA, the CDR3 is TGTGCCACCAACCCTGGCGGGGGGGAATACAATGAGCAGTTCTTC.

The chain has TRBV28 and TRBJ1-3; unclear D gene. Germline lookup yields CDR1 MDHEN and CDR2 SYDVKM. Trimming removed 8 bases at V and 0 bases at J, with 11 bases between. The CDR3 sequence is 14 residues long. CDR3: CASLPPSSGNTIYF. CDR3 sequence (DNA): TGTGCCAGCCTTCCCCCTAGCTCTGGAAACACCATATATTTT.

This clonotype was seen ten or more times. The CDR3 coding sequence is TGCAGTGCTAGAAAACAGGGGAGCAATCAGCCCCAGCATTTT. It is translated as CSARKQGSNQPQHF. This chain links TRBV20-1 with TRBJ1-5, with 7 bases lining up with TRBD1. V lost 2 bases, J lost 1 base, and 2 bases stayed unmatched. This CDR3 has 14 residues. Germline CDR1 is DFQATT and CDR2 is SNEGSKA (reference sequence).

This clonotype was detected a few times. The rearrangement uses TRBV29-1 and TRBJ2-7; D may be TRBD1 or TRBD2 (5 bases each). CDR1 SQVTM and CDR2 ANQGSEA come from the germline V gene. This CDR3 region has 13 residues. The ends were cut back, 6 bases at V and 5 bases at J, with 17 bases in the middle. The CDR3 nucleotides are TGCAGCGTCTCCAGGGTAGGGACCAACGAGCAGTACTTC. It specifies CSVSRVGTNEQYF.

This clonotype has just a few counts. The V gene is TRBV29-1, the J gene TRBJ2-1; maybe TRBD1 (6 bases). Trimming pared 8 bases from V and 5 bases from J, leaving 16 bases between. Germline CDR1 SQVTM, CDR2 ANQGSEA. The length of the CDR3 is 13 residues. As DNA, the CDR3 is TGCAGCCTTTTGACAGGAGTAAACAATGAGCAGTTCTTC. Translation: CSLLTGVNNEQFF.

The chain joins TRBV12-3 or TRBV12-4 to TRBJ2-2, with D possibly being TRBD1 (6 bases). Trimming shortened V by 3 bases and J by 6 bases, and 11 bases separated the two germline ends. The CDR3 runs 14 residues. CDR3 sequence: CASSFTGSAGELFF. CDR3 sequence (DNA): TGTGCCAGCAGTTTCACAGGGTCCGCCGGGGAGCTGTTTTTT.

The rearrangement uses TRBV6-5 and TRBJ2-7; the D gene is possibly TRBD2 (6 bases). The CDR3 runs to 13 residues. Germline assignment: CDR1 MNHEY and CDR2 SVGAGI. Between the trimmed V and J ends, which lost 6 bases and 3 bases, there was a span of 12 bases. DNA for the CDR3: TGTGCCAGCAGGAAGGAGGGGAACTACGAGCAGTACTTC. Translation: CASRKEGNYEQYF.

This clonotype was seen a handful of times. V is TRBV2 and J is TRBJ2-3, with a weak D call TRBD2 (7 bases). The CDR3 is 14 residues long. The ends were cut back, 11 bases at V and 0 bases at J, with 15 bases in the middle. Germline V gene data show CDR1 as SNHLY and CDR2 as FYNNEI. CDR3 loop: CAGTGGQSTDTQYF. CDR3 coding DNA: TGTGCCGGTACGGGGGGCCAAAGCACAGATACGCAGTATTTT. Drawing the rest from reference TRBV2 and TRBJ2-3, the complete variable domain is EPEVTQTPSHQVTQMGQEVILRCVPISNHLYFYWYRQILGQKVEFLVSFYNNEISEKSEIFDDQFSVERPDGSNFTLKIRSTKLEDSAMYFCAGTGGQSTDTQYFGPGTRLTVL.

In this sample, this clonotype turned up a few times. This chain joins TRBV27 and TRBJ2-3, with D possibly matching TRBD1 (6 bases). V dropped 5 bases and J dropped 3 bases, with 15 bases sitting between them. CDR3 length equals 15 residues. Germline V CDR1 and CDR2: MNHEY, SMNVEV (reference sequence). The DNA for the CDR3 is TGTGCCAGCAGTCCCCCGACAGGCACTACAGATACGCAGTATTTT. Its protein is CASSPPTGTTDTQYF.

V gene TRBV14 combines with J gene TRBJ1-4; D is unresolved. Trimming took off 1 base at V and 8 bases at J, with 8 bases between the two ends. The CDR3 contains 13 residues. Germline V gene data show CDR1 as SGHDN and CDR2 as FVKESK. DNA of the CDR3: TGTGCCAGCAGCCAAGGGAGTCGAGAAAAACTGTTTTTT. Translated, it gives CASSQGSREKLFF.

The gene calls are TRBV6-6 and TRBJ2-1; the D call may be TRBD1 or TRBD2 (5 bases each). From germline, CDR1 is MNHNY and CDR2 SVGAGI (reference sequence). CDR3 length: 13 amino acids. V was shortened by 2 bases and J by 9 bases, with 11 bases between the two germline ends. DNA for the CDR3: TGTGCCAGCAGTTACACCAACGGGGCTGAGCAGTTCTTC. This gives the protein CASSYTNGAEQFF.

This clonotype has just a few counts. The chain's CDR3 is CASSSFQTDKLYEQYF. For the CDR3, the DNA is TGTGCCAGCAGTTCATTTCAGACAGACAAGCTCTACGAGCAGTACTTC. The chain combines TRBV27 with TRBJ2-7; possibly TRBD1 for D (5 bases). The CDR3 covers 16 residues. CDR1 is MNHEY and CDR2 is SMNVEV in the germline V gene (reference sequence). The V gene lost 4 bases and the J gene lost 3 bases, with 19 bases spanning the gap.

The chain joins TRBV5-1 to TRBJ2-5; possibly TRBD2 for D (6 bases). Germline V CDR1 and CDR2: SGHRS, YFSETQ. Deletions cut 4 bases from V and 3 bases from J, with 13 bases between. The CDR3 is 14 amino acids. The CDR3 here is CASSTRTGEETQYF. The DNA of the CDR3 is TGCGCCAGCAGCACCCGGACGGGGGAAGAGACCCAGTACTTC.

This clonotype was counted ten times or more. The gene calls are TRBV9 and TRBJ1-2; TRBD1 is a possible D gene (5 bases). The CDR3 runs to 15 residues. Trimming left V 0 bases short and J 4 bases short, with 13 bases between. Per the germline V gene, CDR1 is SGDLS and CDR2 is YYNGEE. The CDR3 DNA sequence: TGTGCCAGCAGCGTAGGCGGGGACGCCGGCTATGGCTACACCTTC. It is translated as CASSVGGDAGYGYTF. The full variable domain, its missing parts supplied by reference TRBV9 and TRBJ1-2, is DSGVTQTPKHLITATGQRVTLRCSPRSGDLSVYWYQQSLDQGLQFLIQYYNGEERAKGNILERFSAQQFPDLHSELNLSSLELGDSALYFCASSVGGDAGYGYTFGSGTRLTVV.

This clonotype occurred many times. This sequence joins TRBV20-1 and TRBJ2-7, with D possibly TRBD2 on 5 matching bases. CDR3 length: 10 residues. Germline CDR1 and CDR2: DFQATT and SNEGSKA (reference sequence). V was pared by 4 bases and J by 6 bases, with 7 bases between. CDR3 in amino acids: CSATRGEQYF. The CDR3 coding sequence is TGCAGTGCTACTCGGGGCGAGCAGTACTTC.

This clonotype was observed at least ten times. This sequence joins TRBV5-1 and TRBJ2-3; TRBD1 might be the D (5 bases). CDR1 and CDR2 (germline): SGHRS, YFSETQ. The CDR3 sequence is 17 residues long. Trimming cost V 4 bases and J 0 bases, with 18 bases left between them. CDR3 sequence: CASSSPQKGKSTDTQYF. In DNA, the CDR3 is TGCGCCAGCAGCAGCCCACAGAAGGGGAAGAGCACAGATACGCAGTATTTT. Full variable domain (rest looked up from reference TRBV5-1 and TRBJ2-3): KAGVTQTPRYLIKTRGQQVTLSCSPISGHRSVSWYQQTPGQGLQFLFEYFSETQRNKGNFPGRFSGRQFSNSRSEMNVSTLELGDSALYLCASSSPQKGKSTDTQYFGPGTRLTVL.

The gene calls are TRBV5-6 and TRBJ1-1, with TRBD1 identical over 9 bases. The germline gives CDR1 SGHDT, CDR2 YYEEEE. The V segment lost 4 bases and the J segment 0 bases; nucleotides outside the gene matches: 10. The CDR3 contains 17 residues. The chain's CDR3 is CASSANRGPGMNTEAFF. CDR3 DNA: TGTGCCAGCAGCGCGAACAGGGGGCCGGGAATGAACACTGAAGCTTTCTTT.

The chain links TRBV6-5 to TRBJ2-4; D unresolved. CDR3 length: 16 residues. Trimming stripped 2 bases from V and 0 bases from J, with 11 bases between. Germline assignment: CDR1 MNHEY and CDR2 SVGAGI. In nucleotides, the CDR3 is TGTGCCAGCAGTTACGGGCTAGTCCAAGCCAAAAACATTCAGTACTTC. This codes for CASSYGLVQAKNIQYF.

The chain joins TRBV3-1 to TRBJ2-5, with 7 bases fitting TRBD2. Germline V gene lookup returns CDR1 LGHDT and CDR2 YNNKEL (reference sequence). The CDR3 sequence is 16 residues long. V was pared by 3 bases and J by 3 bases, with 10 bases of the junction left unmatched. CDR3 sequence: CASSQPSGILKETQYF. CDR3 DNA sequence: TGTGCCAGCAGCCAGCCCAGCGGGATACTTAAAGAGACCCAGTACTTC.

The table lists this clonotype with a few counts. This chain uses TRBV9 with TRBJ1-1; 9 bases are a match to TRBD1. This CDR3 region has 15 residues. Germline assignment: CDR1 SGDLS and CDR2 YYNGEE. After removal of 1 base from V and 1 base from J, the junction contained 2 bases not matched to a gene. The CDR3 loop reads CASSVLGQGNTEAFF. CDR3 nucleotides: TGTGCCAGCAGCGTATTGGGACAGGGGAACACTGAAGCTTTCTTT.

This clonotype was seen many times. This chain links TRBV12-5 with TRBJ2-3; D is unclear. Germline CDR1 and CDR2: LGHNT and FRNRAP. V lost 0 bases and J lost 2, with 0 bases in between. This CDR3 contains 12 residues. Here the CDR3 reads CASGLVTDTQYF. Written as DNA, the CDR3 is TGTGCTAGTGGTTTGGTCACAGATACGCAGTATTTT.

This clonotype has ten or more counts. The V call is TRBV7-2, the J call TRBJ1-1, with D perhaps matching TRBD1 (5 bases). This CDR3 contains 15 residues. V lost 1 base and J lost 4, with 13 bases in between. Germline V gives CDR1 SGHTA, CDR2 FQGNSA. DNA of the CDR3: TGTGCCAGCAGCTTAGTGCAAGACAGATCCACTGAAGCTTTCTTT. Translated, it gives CASSLVQDRSTEAFF.

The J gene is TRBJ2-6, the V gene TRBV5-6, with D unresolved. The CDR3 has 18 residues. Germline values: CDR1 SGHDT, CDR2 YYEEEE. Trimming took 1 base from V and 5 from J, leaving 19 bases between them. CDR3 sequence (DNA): TGTGCCAGCAGCTTGTTCTTTCGCCGTGAGCCTAGGGCCAACGTCCTGACTTTC. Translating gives CASSLFFRREPRANVLTF.

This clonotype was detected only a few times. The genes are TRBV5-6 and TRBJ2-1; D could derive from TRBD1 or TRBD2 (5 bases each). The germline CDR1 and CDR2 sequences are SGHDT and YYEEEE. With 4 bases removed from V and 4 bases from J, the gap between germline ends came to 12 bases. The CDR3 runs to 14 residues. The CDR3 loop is CASSIREGYNEQFF. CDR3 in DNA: TGTGCCAGCAGCATCCGCGAGGGGTACAATGAGCAGTTCTTC. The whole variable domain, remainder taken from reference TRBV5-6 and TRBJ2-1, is DAGVTQSPTHLIKTRGQQVTLRCSPKSGHDTVSWYQQALGQGPQFIFQYYEEEERQRGNFPDRFSGHQFPNYSSELNVNALLLGDSALYLCASSIREGYNEQFFGPGTRLTVL.

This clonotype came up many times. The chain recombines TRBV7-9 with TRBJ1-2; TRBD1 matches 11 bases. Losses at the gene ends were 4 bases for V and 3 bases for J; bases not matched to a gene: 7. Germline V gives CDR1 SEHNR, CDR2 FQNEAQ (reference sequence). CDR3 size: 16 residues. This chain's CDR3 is CASSSRDRGFDYGYTF. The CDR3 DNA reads TGTGCCAGCAGCTCCCGGGACAGGGGGTTTGACTATGGCTACACCTTC.

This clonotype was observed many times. As DNA, the CDR3 is TGCAGTGCTATAGCAGCGGGGGGGCTTGAGACCCAGTACTTC. Its protein product is CSAIAAGGLETQYF. The rearrangement links TRBV20-1 to TRBJ2-5, with TRBD2 identical over 10 bases. With 4 bases clipped from V and 5 bases from J, the junction kept 7 bases outside the gene matches. The CDR3 loop spans 14 amino acids. Germline CDR1 DFQATT, CDR2 SNEGSKA (reference sequence).

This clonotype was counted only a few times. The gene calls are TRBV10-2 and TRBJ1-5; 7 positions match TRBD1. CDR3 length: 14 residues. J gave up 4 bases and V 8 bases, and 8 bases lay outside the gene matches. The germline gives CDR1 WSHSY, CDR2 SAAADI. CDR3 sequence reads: CASQGVQGNQPQHF. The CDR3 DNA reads TGCGCCAGCCAAGGGGTACAGGGGAATCAGCCCCAGCATTTT.

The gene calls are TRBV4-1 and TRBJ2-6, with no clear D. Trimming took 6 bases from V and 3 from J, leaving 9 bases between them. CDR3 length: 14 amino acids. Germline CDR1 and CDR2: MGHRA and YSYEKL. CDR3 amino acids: CASSPGLGANVLTF. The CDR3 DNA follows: TGCGCCAGCAGTCCCGGGCTTGGGGCCAACGTCCTGACTTTC.

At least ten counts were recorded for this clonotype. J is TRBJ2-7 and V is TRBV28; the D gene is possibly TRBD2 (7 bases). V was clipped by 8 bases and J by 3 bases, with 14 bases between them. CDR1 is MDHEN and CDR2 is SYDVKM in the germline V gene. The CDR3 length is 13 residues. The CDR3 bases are TGTGCCAGCGGAGGGGGGGGCATCTACGAGCAGTACTTC. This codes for CASGGGGIYEQYF.

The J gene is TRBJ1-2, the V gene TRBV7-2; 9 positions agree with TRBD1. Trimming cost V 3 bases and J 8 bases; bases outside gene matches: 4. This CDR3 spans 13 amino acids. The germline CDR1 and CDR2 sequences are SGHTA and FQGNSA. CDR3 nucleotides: TGTGCCAGCAGCTTGGAGACAGGGGGAGGCTACACCTTC. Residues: CASSLETGGGYTF.